These 19 T cell receptor beta chains share one sample of origin, sequenced in a study of post-analysis software for immune sequencing data. Their antigens remain unidentified. Study results and limitations: Roughly five TRBV segments were more frequent in patients than controls; TRBV5-6, TRBV5-1 and TRBV20-1 belonged to this group.

Sequencing libraries made from TCR beta cDNA carried unique molecular identifiers. TCRdb re-analysed the PCR reads in MiXCR, keeping a single row per CDR3 protein. The sample has 650,000 to 900,000 distinct CDR3 sequences; around 46% are singletons. Sequencing was done on a sample of blood. The receptors here all came from a girl aged 10-17 years with multiple sclerosis.

The chain employs TRBV20-1 and TRBJ1-4; tentative D call: TRBD1 (6 bases). Germline assignment: CDR1 DFQATT and CDR2 SNEGSKA (reference sequence). Trimming stripped 0 bases from V and 5 bases from J, with 16 bases between. The CDR3 totals 16 residues. This CDR3 is CSARELGWGLNEKLFF. The CDR3 nucleotides read TGCAGTGCTAGAGAGCTAGGATGGGGGCTAAATGAAAAACTGTTTTTT.

This sequence joins TRBV20-1 and TRBJ2-7; no definite D call. CDR3 length equals 13 residues. V was trimmed by 4 bases and J by 3 bases, leaving 13 bases between them. CDR1 and CDR2 from the germline V gene are DFQATT and SNEGSKA (reference sequence). The CDR3, as DNA: TGCAGTGCTATAAGTACGAACAACTACGAGCAGTACTTC. This codes for CSAISTNNYEQYF.

This clonotype was detected once. The rearrangement links TRBV6-1 to TRBJ1-4, with D maybe TRBD1 (5 bases). The V gene lost 3 bases and the J gene lost 0 bases, with 11 bases spanning the gap. The CDR3 runs 16 residues. Germline V gene data show CDR1 as MNHNS and CDR2 as SASEGT. The CDR3 DNA is TGTGCCAGCAGTGAGTGGGACCCTGCAACTAATGAAAAACTGTTTTTT. Its translation: CASSEWDPATNEKLFF.

V gene TRBV7-2 combines with J gene TRBJ2-7; 9 positions match TRBD1. The CDR3 loop spans 15 amino acids. Losses at the gene ends were 2 bases for V and 5 bases for J; bases not matched to a gene: 7. Germline CDR1 is SGHTA and CDR2 is FQGNSA. Here the CDR3 reads CASSLTRTGANEQYF. CDR3 DNA sequence: TGTGCCAGCAGCTTAACTAGGACAGGGGCTAACGAGCAGTACTTC.

CDR3 in amino acids: CASSRAPGLAGEPYEQYF. The CDR3, as DNA: TGCGCCAGCAGCCGAGCCCCGGGACTAGCGGGAGAACCCTACGAGCAGTACTTC. The chain employs TRBV5-1 and TRBJ2-7, with 14 bases fitting TRBD2. V lost 4 bases, J lost 2 bases, and 11 bases stayed unmatched. Germline values: CDR1 SGHRS, CDR2 YFSETQ. The CDR3 totals 18 residues.

The genes are TRBV6-1 and TRBJ2-3, with a tentative D call TRBD1 (5 bases). Germline assignment: CDR1 MNHNS and CDR2 SASEGT. V dropped 8 bases and J dropped 1 base, with 13 bases sitting between them. This CDR3 region has 14 residues. The CDR3 here is CASRISGRTDTQYF. The CDR3 region has the DNA TGTGCCAGCCGGATATCAGGGCGCACAGATACGCAGTATTTT.

The chain links TRBV29-1 to TRBJ2-3; D remains unclear. V was cut by 6 bases and J by 2 bases, with 12 bases left in between. This CDR3 is built from 13 residues. The V gene's germline CDR1 is SQVTM and CDR2 ANQGSEA. CDR3 DNA: TGCAGCGTGCGAGGCGTGGTCACAGATACGCAGTATTTT. This encodes CSVRGVVTDTQYF.

The chain employs TRBV27 and TRBJ2-7; the D is unclear. V was cut by 5 bases and J by 5 bases, with 13 bases left in between. This CDR3 spans 13 amino acids. Germline V lookup: CDR1 MNHEY, CDR2 SMNVEV (reference sequence). CDR3 sequence: CASSTLHADEQYF. The CDR3 coding sequence is TGTGCCAGCAGTACCCTACACGCCGACGAGCAGTACTTC.

V usage is TRBV24-1 and J usage is TRBJ2-5, with unresolved D. Germline CDR1 and CDR2: KGHDR and SFDVKD. With 2 bases removed from V and 7 bases from J, the gap between germline ends came to 13 bases. This CDR3 region has 14 residues. CDR3 nucleotide sequence: TGTGCCACCAGTGATTGGGCCACCCGAGGGACCCAGTACTTC. Translated: CATSDWATRGTQYF.

The gene calls are TRBV19 and TRBJ2-7; 7 bases fit TRBD2. This CDR3 is built from 14 residues. V shed 5 bases and J 0 bases; nucleotides not matched to a gene: 4. The germline CDR1 and CDR2 sequences are LNHDA and SQIVND (reference sequence). The CDR3 sequence: CASSFSGFSYEQYF. The CDR3 nucleotides are TGTGCCAGTAGTTTTAGCGGGTTCTCCTACGAGCAGTACTTC.

This chain links TRBV6-5 with TRBJ2-7; 7 bases are a match to TRBD2. CDR3 size: 13 residues. Germline V gene data show CDR1 as MNHEY and CDR2 as SVGAGI. Trimming removed 8 bases from V and 4 bases from J; junction bases left unmatched: 8. The CDR3 DNA sequence: TGTGCCAGCGGGGAGGGAGGGCCTTACGAGCAGTACTTC. Its translation is CASGEGGPYEQYF.

This clonotype was found once. The rearrangement joins TRBV28 to TRBJ2-1, with D tentatively TRBD1 (6 bases). Looked up from germline, CDR1 is MDHEN and CDR2 is SYDVKM. The CDR3 contains 13 residues. V was shortened by 11 bases and J by 0 bases, with 11 bases between the two germline ends. The CDR3 loop is CAGGPSSYNEQFF. The CDR3 nucleotides read TGTGCCGGGGGCCCCAGCTCCTACAATGAGCAGTTCTTC.

This sequence joins TRBV9 and TRBJ2-7, with 7 nucleotides matching TRBD1. The CDR3 extends over 15 amino acids. The V and J ends lost 4 bases and 4 bases, in that order; junction bases with no gene match: 11. Germline CDR1 is SGDLS and CDR2 is YYNGEE. The CDR3 bases are TGTGCCAGCAGCCCGAGGGACAGCTCTATTTACGAGCAGTACTTC. Translation gives CASSPRDSSIYEQYF.

This clonotype occurred a few times. V is TRBV12-3 or TRBV12-4 and J is TRBJ2-5, with D maybe TRBD1 (6 bases). This CDR3 has 14 residues. Trimming took 4 bases from V and 4 from J, leaving 13 bases between them. CDR3 in amino acids: CASSSPGHLETQYF. The CDR3 coding sequence is TGTGCCAGCAGTTCCCCGGGACACCTAGAGACCCAGTACTTC.

This clonotype was detected only a few times. The V and J genes are TRBV20-1 and TRBJ2-1, with 13 bases matching TRBD2. Per germline, CDR1 DFQATT and CDR2 SNEGSKA (reference sequence). The V gene end was trimmed by 4 bases and the J gene end by 1 base; junction bases not matched to a gene: 4. The CDR3 loop spans 16 amino acids. Written as DNA, the CDR3 is TGCAGTGCTACACGGACTAGCGGGAGTTCCTACAATGAGCAGTTCTTC. This sequence encodes CSATRTSGSSYNEQFF.

This chain uses TRBV20-1 with TRBJ2-1, with D perhaps given as TRBD1 or TRBD2 (6 bases each). This CDR3 is built from 17 residues. CDR1 DFQATT and CDR2 SNEGSKA come from the germline V gene (reference sequence). V gave up 0 bases and J gave up 2 bases, with 17 bases separating them. DNA of the CDR3: TGCAGTGCTAGAGACCCAAAGTGGGGGGCAACCTACAATGAGCAGTTCTTC. It is translated as CSARDPKWGATYNEQFF.

This clonotype was seen only a few times. The chain links TRBV4-3 to TRBJ2-7, with 8 bases aligning to TRBD1. V lost 1 base to trimming and J lost 3 bases; unmatched junction nucleotides: 8. CDR1 is LGHNA, CDR2 YSLEER, per germline. CDR3 size: 16 residues. The CDR3 is CASSQGVGTGVYEQYF. The CDR3 DNA reads TGCGCCAGCAGCCAAGGGGTAGGGACAGGAGTCTACGAGCAGTACTTC.

This clonotype was counted once. V is TRBV29-1 and J is TRBJ1-2; maybe TRBD1 (6 bases). Between the trimmed V and J ends, which lost 1 base and 2 bases, there was a span of 14 bases. Germline CDR1 and CDR2: SQVTM and ANQGSEA. CDR3 length: 15 residues. The CDR3 DNA is TGCAGCGTTGAAGTTTTAGGACAGAGAAACTATGGCTACACCTTC. This codes for CSVEVLGQRNYGYTF.

This clonotype came up a few times. The chain recombines TRBV5-1 with TRBJ2-7; either TRBD1 or TRBD2 may supply D (5 bases each). The CDR3 loop spans 16 amino acids. The V and J ends lost 3 bases and 3 bases respectively, with 19 bases between them. CDR1 is SGHRS, CDR2 YFSETQ, per germline. The CDR3 DNA follows: TGCGCCAGCAGCTCAGATCTCGGGGCACGGGTCTACGAGCAGTACTTC. It specifies CASSSDLGARVYEQYF.